This passage covers 12 T cell receptor beta chains from one sample sequenced in a study of T cells in Graves' hyperthyroidism and ophthalmopathy. Regions amplified from RNA transcripts were the TCR beta CDR3 regions. Researchers ran a first-round RT-PCR on the TCR CDR3 using the HTBI primer set. One entry per CDR3 protein results from TCRdb running MiXCR on the multiplex PCR reads. The data show more than 450,000 distinct CDR3 sequences, with 15% to 20% seen just once and 47% held by the top ten. The source material was blood. These TCRs come from a man aged 40-55 years with Graves' ophthalmopathy.

This clonotype was observed a few times. It may be a read error: a sequence one base away is much more abundant. The rearrangement uses TRBV5-1 and TRBJ2-3, with no clear D. CDR1 SGHRS and CDR2 YFSETQ come from the germline V gene. This CDR3 is 14 amino acids long. The CDR3 region has the DNA TGCGCCAGCAGCTTGGCTCCGGATACAGATACGCAGTGTTTT. Protein product: CASSLAPDTDTQCF. Supplemented by reference TRBV5-1 and TRBJ2-3, the full variable domain reads KAGVTQTPRYLIKTRGQQVTLSCSPISGHRSVSWYQQTPGQGLQFLFEYFSETQRNKGNFPGRFSGRQFSNSRSEMNVSTLELGDSALYLCASSLAPDTDTQCFGPGTRLTVL.

To note about this clonotype: A read error is likely, as this CDR3 ends without the conserved phenylalanine or tryptophan. The genes are TRBV2 and TRBJ2-2; TRBD2 matches at 10 bases. The CDR3 sequence is 15 residues long. V lost 6 bases to trimming and J lost 3 bases; unmatched junction nucleotides: 4. Germline V gene lookup returns CDR1 SNHLY and CDR2 FYNNEI. The CDR3 nucleotides are TGTGCCAGCAGCTTCGGACTAGCGGACACCGGGGAGCTGTTTTCT. It is translated as CASSFGLADTGELFS.

This chain connects TRBV12-3 or TRBV12-4 to TRBJ2-3; TRBD2 agrees at 13 bases. The CDR3 contains 19 residues. Trimming took 7 bases from V and 0 from J; bases not matched to a gene: 13. The DNA for the CDR3 is TGTGCCAGCATGGCCCAACTAGCGGGAGGGAATACTAGCACAGATACGCAGTATTTT. Protein product: CASMAQLAGGNTSTDTQYF.

In this sample, this clonotype turned up a few times. The CDR3 bases are TGTGCCAGCAGTTTGTACATCAACTACGAGCAGTACTTC. This encodes CASSLYINYEQYF. This sequence joins TRBV6-5 and TRBJ2-7; D unresolved. Per germline, CDR1 MNHEY and CDR2 SVGAGI. The V and J ends lost 4 bases and 3 bases respectively, with 10 bases between them. The CDR3 covers 13 residues.

The V gene is TRBV3-1, the J gene TRBJ2-1; 10 bases match TRBD2. The V gene's germline CDR1 is LGHDT and CDR2 YNNKEL (reference sequence). V lost 5 bases and J lost 6; bases outside the gene matches: 7. The CDR3 loop spans 15 amino acids. CDR3 region: CASSARLAGTNEQFF. The CDR3 DNA reads TGTGCCAGCAGCGCAAGACTAGCGGGTACCAATGAGCAGTTCTTC.

V and J are TRBV19 and TRBJ1-1; the D is unclear. Germline CDR1 is LNHDA and CDR2 is SQIVND (reference sequence). The CDR3 contains 12 residues. V was clipped by 9 bases and J by 1 base, with 9 bases between them. The CDR3 sequence is CASQPSNTEAFF. In DNA form, the CDR3 reads TGTGCCAGCCAACCATCGAACACTGAAGCTTTCTTT. Using reference TRBV19 and TRBJ1-1 for the parts outside the CDR3, the full variable domain is DGGITQSPKYLFRKEGQNVTLSCEQNLNHDAMYWYRQDPGQGLRLIYYSQIVNDFQKGDIAEGYSVSREKKESFPLTVTSAQKNPTAFYLCASQPSNTEAFFGQGTRLTVV.

This clonotype occurred once. This rearrangement joins TRBV4-2 to TRBJ2-1; possible D gene TRBD2, 6 bases. CDR1 and CDR2 from the germline V gene are LGHNA and YNFKEQ. V was clipped by 0 bases and J by 7 bases, with 19 bases between them. The CDR3 is 17 amino acids. DNA of the CDR3: TGTGCCAGCAGCCAAGATATCCGGGACTCCTACTCTAATGAGCAGTTCTTC. Amino acid sequence: CASSQDIRDSYSNEQFF.

This clonotype was seen repeatedly, ten times or more. V usage is TRBV2 and J usage is TRBJ1-1; D remains unclear. This CDR3 comprises 14 residues. The V gene's germline CDR1 is SNHLY and CDR2 FYNNEI. The germline V and J ends were trimmed by 2 bases and 2 bases, with 9 bases remaining between them. The CDR3 region has the DNA TGTGCCAGCAGTGAATCACTCCTTAACACTGAAGCTTTCTTT. It specifies CASSESLLNTEAFF.

The chain carries TRBV7-9 and TRBJ2-3, with TRBD2 matching 7 bases. The CDR3 is made up of 14 amino acids. Germline V gene data show CDR1 as SEHNR and CDR2 as FQNEAQ (reference sequence). The CDR3 spells CATTPGLIEDTQYF. Written as DNA, the CDR3 is TGTGCAACGACTCCGGGACTAATCGAAGATACGCAGTATTTT.

This chain connects TRBV20-1 to TRBJ2-3, with D maybe TRBD1 (6 bases). The CDR3 is made up of 14 amino acids. Trimming stripped 6 bases from V and 0 bases from J, with 13 bases between. CDR1 is DFQATT, CDR2 SNEGSKA, per germline (reference sequence). CDR3 amino acids: CSARKDSSTDTQYF. CDR3 bases: TGCAGTGCCAGAAAGGACAGCAGCACAGATACGCAGTATTTT.

This clonotype was observed at least ten times. The chain recombines TRBV27 with TRBJ1-1; 9 bases fit TRBD1. This CDR3 region has 15 residues. Germline CDR1 and CDR2: MNHEY and SMNVEV (reference sequence). J gave up 0 bases and V 6 bases, and 5 bases lay outside the gene matches. The CDR3 sequence is CASRPGTGMNTEAFF. CDR3 sequence (DNA): TGTGCCAGCAGACCCGGGACAGGGATGAACACTGAAGCTTTCTTT.

This clonotype came up many times. The rearrangement uses TRBV7-2 and TRBJ2-1; 10 nucleotides line up with TRBD2. Per germline, CDR1 SGHTA and CDR2 FQGNSA. After removal of 5 bases from V and 10 bases from J, the junction contained 8 bases not matched to a gene. The CDR3 is 14 residues long. CDR3 amino acids: CASSPAAGGREQFF. CDR3 coding DNA: TGTGCCAGCAGCCCGGCAGCGGGGGGGCGAGAGCAGTTCTTC.